The sequence of this T cell receptor (beta chain) was determined in a study of molecular identifiers for immune sequencing clone quantification. General study points: Barcodes shared by identical TCR molecules could lead to underestimated sizes of highly expanded clones. Clones carrying above 20 RNA copies accounted for over 98% of effector molecules, under 1% in naive cells.

The CDR3 loop spans 15 amino acids. V shed 5 bases and J shed 0 bases, with 14 bases lying between them. The germline gives CDR1 SGHTA, CDR2 FQGNSA. Previously reported methods and listed TCR primers produced the bulk TCR libraries. Via MiXCR, TCRdb re-called the PCR reads, giving one row per CDR3 protein. The repertoire includes approximately 630,000 distinct CDR3 sequences, around 25% of them detected once, and about 0.84% sits in the top ten. This clonotype was seen more than once but under ten times. Its specificity is not known. Naive CD8 T cells were picked out by sorting for CD8+CD4-CCR7+CD45RA+.

Material for sequencing was naive CD8+ T cells from blood, with Jurkat cell RNA spiked in. Noted subset: FACS-sorted CD8+CD4-CCR7+CD45RA+ naive T cells. The rearrangement uses TRBV7-2 and TRBJ2-7; D is possibly TRBD1 or TRBD2 (5 bases each). The TCR was taken from a human donor in good health. Some libraries in this study had Jurkat cell RNA spiked in. CDR3 DNA sequence: TGTGCCAGCAGCCCTACAACGAGGGGCTCCTACGAGCAGTACTTC. Protein product: CASSPTTRGSYEQYF. The whole variable domain, filled in from reference TRBV7-2 and TRBJ2-7, reads GAGVSQSPSNKVTEKGKDVELRCDPISGHTALYWYRQSLGQGLEFLIYFQGNSAPDKSGLPSDRFSAERTGGSVSTLTIQRTQQEDSAVYLCASSPTTRGSYEQYFGPGTRLTVT.